The 3 T cell receptor beta chains in this list originate from one sample, sequenced in a study of blood T cell repertoires in COVID-19. TCRdb's table, derived via immunoSEQ multiplex PCR, lists solely in-frame clones and lacks some. The table includes around 300,000 clones, approximately 87% detected once. Sequencing input: PBMCs or T cells enriched from blood (not recorded which). All receptors derive from a woman aged 25 to 39 who had recovered from COVID-19.

Note on this clone: A read error may account for a junction end that differs from germline. V is TRBV7-7 and J is TRBJ2-3, with D unresolved. The CDR3 runs to 14 residues. Germline-derived CDR1 and CDR2 are SSHAT and FNYEAQ (reference sequence). In DNA form, the CDR3 reads TGTGCTAGCAGCAGAAGCTTTAGCACAGATACGCAGTATTTT. Translating it yields CASSRSFSTDTQYF.

The rearrangement uses TRBV10-3 and TRBJ1-1; the D is unclear. Germline V CDR1 and CDR2: ENHRY, SYGVKD. The CDR3 is 12 residues long. V lost 8 bases and J lost 2, with 9 bases in between. The CDR3 coding sequence is TGTGCCATCGCCGTAGAAAACACTGAAGCTTTCTTT. This sequence encodes CAIAVENTEAFF.

The chain couples TRBV6-5 to TRBJ1-1; D uncertain. The CDR3 length is 11 residues. Germline-derived CDR1 and CDR2 are MNHEY and SVGAGI. Written as DNA, the CDR3 is TGTGTTGCGGGGTCTAACACTGAAGCTTTCTTT. It encodes CVAGSNTEAFF.